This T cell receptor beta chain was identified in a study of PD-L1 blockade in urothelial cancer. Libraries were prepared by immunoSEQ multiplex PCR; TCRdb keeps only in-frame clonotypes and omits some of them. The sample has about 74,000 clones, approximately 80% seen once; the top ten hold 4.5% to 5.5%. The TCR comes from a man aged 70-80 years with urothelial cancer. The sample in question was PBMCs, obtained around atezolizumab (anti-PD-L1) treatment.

The CDR3 spells CASSPGRGGSNEQFF. The CDR3 DNA reads TGCGCCAGCAGCCCGGGTAGGGGAGGGTCCAATGAGCAGTTCTTC. The chain employs TRBV5-1 and TRBJ2-1; TRBD2 agrees at 7 bases. Germline V gene sequence: CDR1 SGHRS, CDR2 YFSETQ. The CDR3 consists of 15 residues. With V trimmed by 4 bases and J by 6 bases, 10 bases remained unmatched.